The sequence of this T cell receptor (beta chain) was determined in a study of regulatory dendritic cells for organ transplantation. As concerns this clone: As yet, its antigen is unknown.

Study-wide points: Resting memory CD8+ T cells held the most alloreactive clonotypes.

The repertoire was sequenced with immunoSEQ multiplex PCR; TCRdb's copy has only in-frame clones and lacks some. The data show 21,000 or so clones, with about 79% seen just once and approximately 0.92% held by the top ten. The CDR3 runs to 15 residues. CDR1 SGHVS and CDR2 FQNEAQ come from the germline V gene. Deletions cut 5 bases from V and 4 bases from J, with 14 bases between. This TCR came from a human donor in good health. V usage is TRBV7-8 and J usage is TRBJ2-2; TRBD2 is a possible D gene (6 bases). The sequenced sample was memory CD4+ T cells from blood. The subset denotes: CD45RO+ memory T cells. The CDR3 DNA reads as TGTGCCAGCAGCCTGTCGGGGGTACTCACCGGGGAGCTGTTTTTT. Translation gives CASSLSGVLTGELFF.